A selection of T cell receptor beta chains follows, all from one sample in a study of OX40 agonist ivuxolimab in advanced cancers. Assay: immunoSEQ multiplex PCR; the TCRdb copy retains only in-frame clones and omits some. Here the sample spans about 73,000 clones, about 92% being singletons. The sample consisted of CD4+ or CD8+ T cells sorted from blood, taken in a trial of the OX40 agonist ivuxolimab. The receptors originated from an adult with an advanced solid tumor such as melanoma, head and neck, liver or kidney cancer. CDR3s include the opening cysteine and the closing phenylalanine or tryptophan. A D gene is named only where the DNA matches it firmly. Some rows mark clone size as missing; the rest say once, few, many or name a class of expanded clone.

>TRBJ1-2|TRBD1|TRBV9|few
TGTGCCAGCAGCCTTGGGACAGGGGGAGGCTACACCTTC
CASSLGTGGGYTF
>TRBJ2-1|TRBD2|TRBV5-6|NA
TGTGCCAGCAGCTTGGCGGGGGGGAGCTCCTACAATGAGCAGTTCTTC
CASSLAGGSSYNEQFF
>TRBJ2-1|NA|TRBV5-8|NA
TGTGCCAGCAGCTTGAGCGTGTACAATGAGCAGTTCTTC
CASSLSVYNEQFF
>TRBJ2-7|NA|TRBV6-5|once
TGTGCCAGCAGTGTGTCGGTGGGCAACGAGCAGTACTTC
CASSVSVGNEQYF
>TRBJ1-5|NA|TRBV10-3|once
TGTGCCATCAGTGAGCTTTGGGGGGATCAGCCCCAGCATTTT
CAISELWGDQPQHF
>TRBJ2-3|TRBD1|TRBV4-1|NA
TGCGCCAGCAGTCAATGGACAGGGAGCCCCACAGATACGCAGTATTTT
CASSQWTGSPTDTQYF
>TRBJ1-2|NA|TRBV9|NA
TGTGCCAGCAGCGTAGGGGGGGTCGACTATGGCTACACCTTC
CASSVGGVDYGYTF
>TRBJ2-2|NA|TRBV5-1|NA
TGCGCCACCCACCCGGAGGATAGCCTGGCCGGGGAGCTGTTTTTT
CATHPEDSLAGELFF
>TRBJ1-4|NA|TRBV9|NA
TGTGCCAGCAGCGTAGCCGATTACGCGGGGTTGGAAAAACTGTTTTTT
CASSVADYAGLEKLFF
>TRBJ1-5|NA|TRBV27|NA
TGTGCCAGCAGTTTATCCGGGGCCCAGCCCCAGCATTTT
CASSLSGAQPQHF
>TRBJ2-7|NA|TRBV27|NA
TGTGCCAGCAGCCTAAGGGGTTGGGAGGCGCCTCGCGAGCAGTACTTC
CASSLRGWEAPREQYF
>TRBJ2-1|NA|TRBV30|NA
TGTGCCGGAGGGGGGTCCCCGTACAATGAGCAGTTCTTC
CAGGGSPYNEQFF
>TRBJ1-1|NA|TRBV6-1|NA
TGTGCCAGCAAGGAACAGGCACCTGAAGCTTTCTTT
CASKEQAPEAFF
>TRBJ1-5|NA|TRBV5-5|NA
TGTGCCAGCAGCTTGGGTCAGGGTGCTCAGCCCCAGCATTTT
CASSLGQGAQPQHF
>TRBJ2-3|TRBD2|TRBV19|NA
TGTGCCAGTAGTATCCTGAGGCTAGCGGGGACCACAGATACGCAGTATTTT
CASSILRLAGTTDTQYF
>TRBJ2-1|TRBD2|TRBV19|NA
TGTGCCAGTAGTATCGGGGTAGCGGGGGGAACATACAATGAGCAGTTCTTC
CASSIGVAGGTYNEQFF
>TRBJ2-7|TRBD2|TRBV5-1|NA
TGCGCCAGCAGCACGTGGACTAGCGGGGGGACTCCCTCCTACGAGCAGTACTTC
CASSTWTSGGTPSYEQYF
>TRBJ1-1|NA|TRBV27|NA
TGTGCCAGCAGTTTATCTCTCACCTTGAACACTGAAGCTTTCTTT
CASSLSLTLNTEAFF
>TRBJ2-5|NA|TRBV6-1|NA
TGTGCCAGCAGTGAATACGAGACAGACTCAAAAGAGACCCAGTACTTC
CASSEYETDSKETQYF
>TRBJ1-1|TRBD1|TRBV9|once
TGTGCCAGCAGGGGGACAGGGGGCACTGAAGCTTTCTTT
CASRGTGGTEAFF
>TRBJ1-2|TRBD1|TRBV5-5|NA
TGTGCCAGCAGCTTGGCCCCCTCTTGGGGACAGGGAGACGGCTACACCTTC
CASSLAPSWGQGDGYTF
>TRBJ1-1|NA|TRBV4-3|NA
TGCGCCAGCAGCCAAGGTGGGGCGACAGAAGCTTTCTTT
CASSQGGATEAFF
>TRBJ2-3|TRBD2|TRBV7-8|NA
TGTGCCAGCAGCCCACGGGGGGCGGGGGGCCTGGGTACGCAGTATTTT
CASSPRGAGGLGTQYF
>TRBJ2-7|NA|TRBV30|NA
TGTGCCTGGAGTGTCCAGGGGGGGCCCTACGAGCAGTACTTC
CAWSVQGGPYEQYF
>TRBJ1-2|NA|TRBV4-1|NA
TGCGCCAGCAGCCAAGGGCAGGTAAACTATGGCTACACCTTC
CASSQGQVNYGYTF
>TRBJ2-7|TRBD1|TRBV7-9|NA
TGTGCCAGCAGCCCCCCGGGACAGGGCTACGAGCAGTACTTC
CASSPPGQGYEQYF
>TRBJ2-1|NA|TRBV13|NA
TGTGCCAGCAGCGACACCGGGACACTATACAATGAGCAGTTCTTC
CASSDTGTLYNEQFF
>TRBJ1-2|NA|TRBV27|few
TGTGCCAGCGGGGAGGGGCCAGACTATGGCTACACCTTC
CASGEGPDYGYTF
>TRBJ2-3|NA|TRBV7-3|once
TGTGCCAGCAGCGCGTCGGGTGGAGTCACAGATACGCAGTATTTT
CASSASGGVTDTQYF
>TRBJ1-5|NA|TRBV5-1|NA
TGCGCCAGCAGCTTGAACAGCAATCAGCCCCAGCATTTT
CASSLNSNQPQHF
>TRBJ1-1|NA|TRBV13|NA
TGTGCCAGCAGCTTAGGGTGGGGATTGAACACTGAAGCTTTCTTT
CASSLGWGLNTEAFF
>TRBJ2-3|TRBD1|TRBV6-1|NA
TGTGCCAGCAGTGAGGGGACAGGGCTTTTTGATACGCAGTATTTT
CASSEGTGLFDTQYF
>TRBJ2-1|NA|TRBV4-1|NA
TGCGCCAGCAGCCAAGTGGGGCGTTGGGAGGAGCAGTTCTTC
CASSQVGRWEEQFF